The 14 T cell receptor beta chains listed next were all sequenced from one sample in a study of shared T cell receptors in the human thymus. The method was immunoSEQ multiplex PCR; TCRdb's version includes in-frame clones alone and lacks a portion of them. The sample lists under 850,000 clones; around nine tenths were seen once. This sample also belongs to another study, concerning human thymus T cells.

Sequenced material: thymocytes. These TCRs come from a boy under three years old with a congenital heart defect.

This rearrangement joins TRBV6-5 to TRBJ1-2, with D possibly being TRBD1 (5 bases). Germline V gene data show CDR1 as MNHEY and CDR2 as SVGAGI. V lost 11 bases and J lost 4, with 14 bases in between. This CDR3 is built from 12 residues. The CDR3 region is CACQPGCYGYTF. CDR3 DNA: TGTGCCTGCCAGCCAGGGTGCTATGGCTACACCTTC.

CDR3 DNA sequence: TGCGCCAGCAGCTTGGAGACTAGCGGGCAACCCCTAGGCTACAATGAGCAGTTCTTC. The encoded protein is CASSLETSGQPLGYNEQFF. The V call is TRBV5-1, the J call TRBJ2-1; 10 nucleotides line up with TRBD2. CDR3 size: 19 residues. Looked up from germline, CDR1 is SGHRS and CDR2 is YFSETQ. After removal of 0 bases from V and 3 bases from J, the junction contained 12 bases not matched to a gene. Filled out from reference TRBV5-1 and TRBJ2-1, the complete variable domain reads KAGVTQTPRYLIKTRGQQVTLSCSPISGHRSVSWYQQTPGQGLQFLFEYFSETQRNKGNFPGRFSGRQFSNSRSEMNVSTLELGDSALYLCASSLETSGQPLGYNEQFFGPGTRLTVL.

This sequence joins TRBV2 and TRBJ2-5; D gene ambiguous. Germline V gene lookup returns CDR1 SNHLY and CDR2 FYNNEI. The CDR3 loop spans 14 amino acids. The ends were cut back, 3 bases at V and 5 bases at J, with 13 bases in the middle. The CDR3 loop reads CASSDLRFWETQYF. DNA of the CDR3: TGTGCCAGCAGTGATCTGCGGTTCTGGGAGACCCAGTACTTC.

This clone appeared a single time. V is TRBV25-1 and J is TRBJ2-5; D is possibly TRBD2 (5 bases). The CDR3 length is 17 residues. V was clipped by 4 bases and J by 4 bases, with 22 bases between them. The germline V gene encodes CDR1 MGHDK and CDR2 SYGVNS. CDR3 nucleotides: TGTGCCAGCAGTGTCCGCCCCATGAGGGAAATTGGAGAGACCCAGTACTTC. Residues: CASSVRPMREIGETQYF.

The V gene is TRBV11-2, the J gene TRBJ1-2, with TRBD1 matching over 7 bases. Germline CDR1 reads SGHAT; CDR2 reads FQNNGV. V shed 3 bases and J 8 bases; nucleotides not matched to a gene: 3. The CDR3 extends over 12 amino acids. CDR3 coding DNA: TGTGCCAGCAGCTTCACAGGGGCGGGCTACACCTTC. This codes for CASSFTGAGYTF.

The chain uses TRBV5-6 and TRBJ1-4; TRBD1 matches at 9 bases. The germline gives CDR1 SGHDT, CDR2 YYEEEE. The length of the CDR3 is 17 residues. The J segment lost 0 bases and the V segment lost 0 bases, leaving 3 bases of the junction unmatched. CDR3 loop: CASSLGTGAATNEKLFF. CDR3 DNA sequence: TGTGCCAGCAGCTTGGGGACAGGGGCTGCAACTAATGAAAAACTGTTTTTT.

V usage is TRBV7-8 and J usage is TRBJ2-5; D gene unclear. The V gene lost 5 bases and the J gene lost 1 base, with 14 bases spanning the gap. CDR1 is SGHVS and CDR2 is FQNEAQ in the germline V gene. The length of the CDR3 is 15 residues. CDR3 sequence reads: CASSHPWATQETQYF. CDR3 DNA: TGTGCCAGCAGCCACCCGTGGGCCACCCAAGAGACCCAGTACTTC.

This chain connects TRBV4-3 to TRBJ2-1, with 14 bases aligning to TRBD2. Germline CDR1 reads LGHNA; CDR2 reads YSLEER. J gave up 9 bases and V 4 bases, and 14 bases lay outside the gene matches. CDR3 length: 18 residues. The CDR3 loop is CASSRARGTSGGSLEQFF. In nucleotides, the CDR3 is TGCGCCAGCAGCCGAGCCCGCGGGACTAGCGGGGGAAGCCTTGAGCAGTTCTTC.

The chain has TRBV9 and TRBJ1-1; TRBD1 aligns across 7 bases. J was trimmed by 0 bases and V by 0 bases; bases with no gene match: 8. The CDR3 totals 17 residues. Germline CDR1 and CDR2: SGDLS and YYNGEE. The CDR3 DNA reads as TGTGCCAGCAGCGTAGAGGAGGGGGCATTTATGAACACTGAAGCTTTCTTT. It specifies CASSVEEGAFMNTEAFF.

This clone has a handful of counts. V gene TRBV5-1 combines with J gene TRBJ1-3; TRBD1 is a possible D gene (5 bases). Germline V gene data show CDR1 as SGHRS and CDR2 as YFSETQ. The length of the CDR3 is 19 residues. Trimming stripped 0 bases from V and 0 bases from J, with 19 bases between. Here the CDR3 reads CASSLGPRQQLNSGNTIYF. The CDR3 DNA reads as TGCGCCAGCAGCTTGGGGCCCCGACAGCAGCTTAACTCTGGAAACACCATATATTTT.

The CDR3 spells CASSLVREGVLETQYF. DNA for the CDR3: TGTGCCAGCAGCTTAGTCCGGGAAGGTGTATTAGAGACCCAGTACTTC. The J gene is TRBJ2-5, the V gene TRBV11-3; tentatively, D is TRBD2 (5 bases). Germline loops: CDR1 SGHNT, CDR2 YENEEA. This CDR3 is built from 16 residues. Trimming took 1 base from V and 4 from J, leaving 16 bases between them.

This clone was recorded only once. The V call is TRBV11-3, the J call TRBJ2-7; the match to TRBD2 covers 8 bases. V was pared by 6 bases and J by 7 bases, with 5 bases of the junction left unmatched. The CDR3 has 12 residues. CDR1 and CDR2 (germline): SGHNT, YENEEA. The CDR3 DNA sequence: TGTGCCAGCAGTTACATAGCGGGGGAGCAGTACTTC. This sequence encodes CASSYIAGEQYF.

The CDR3 loop reads CASSLALTGLNYGYTF. The CDR3 region has the DNA TGCGCCAGCAGCTTGGCCCTGACAGGTTTAAACTATGGCTACACCTTC. The rearrangement links TRBV5-1 to TRBJ1-2, with D perhaps TRBD1 (6 bases). The germline CDR1 and CDR2 sequences are SGHRS and YFSETQ. The CDR3 covers 16 residues. Trimming left V 0 bases short and J 2 bases short, with 14 bases between.

A remark on this clone: Other DNA sequences in the sample encode the same CDR3. This rearrangement joins TRBV10-2 to TRBJ2-7, with a tentative D call TRBD2 (6 bases). Germline assignment: CDR1 WSHSY and CDR2 SAAADI. The CDR3 is made up of 12 amino acids. V was cut by 8 bases and J by 0 bases, with 8 bases left in between. This CDR3 reads CASSAGSYEQYF. The CDR3 nucleotides read TGCGCCAGCTCAGCGGGCTCCTACGAGCAGTACTTC.